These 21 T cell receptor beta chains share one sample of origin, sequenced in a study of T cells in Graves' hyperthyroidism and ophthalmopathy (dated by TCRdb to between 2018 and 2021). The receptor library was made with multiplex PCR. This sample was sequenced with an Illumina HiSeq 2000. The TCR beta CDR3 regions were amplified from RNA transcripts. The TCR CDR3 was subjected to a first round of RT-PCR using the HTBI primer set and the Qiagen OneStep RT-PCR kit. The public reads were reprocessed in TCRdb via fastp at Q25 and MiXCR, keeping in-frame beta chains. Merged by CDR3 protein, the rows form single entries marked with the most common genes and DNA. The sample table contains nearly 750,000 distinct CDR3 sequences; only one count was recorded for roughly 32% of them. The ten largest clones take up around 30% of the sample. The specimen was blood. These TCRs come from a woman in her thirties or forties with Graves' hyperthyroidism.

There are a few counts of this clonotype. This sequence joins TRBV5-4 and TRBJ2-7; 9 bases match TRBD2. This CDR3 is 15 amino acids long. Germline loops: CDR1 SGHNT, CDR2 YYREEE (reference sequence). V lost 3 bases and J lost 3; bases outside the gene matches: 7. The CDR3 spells CASSSTSGGVYEQYF. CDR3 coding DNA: TGTGCCAGCAGCTCGACTAGCGGCGGGGTCTACGAGCAGTACTTC.

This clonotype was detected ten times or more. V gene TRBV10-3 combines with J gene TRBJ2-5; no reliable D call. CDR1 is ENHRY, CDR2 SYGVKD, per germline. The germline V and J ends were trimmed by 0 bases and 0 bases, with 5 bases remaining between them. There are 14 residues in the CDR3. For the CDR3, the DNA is TGTGCCATCAGTGAGTCTGGGGACCAAGAGACCCAGTACTTC. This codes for CAISESGDQETQYF.

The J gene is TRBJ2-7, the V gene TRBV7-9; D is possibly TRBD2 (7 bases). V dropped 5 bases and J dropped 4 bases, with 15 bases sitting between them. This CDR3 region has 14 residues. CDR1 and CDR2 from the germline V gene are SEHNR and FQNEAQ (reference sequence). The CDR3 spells CASSDDGGRYEQYF. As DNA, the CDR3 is TGTGCCAGCAGCGACGACGGGGGGCGGTACGAGCAGTACTTC.

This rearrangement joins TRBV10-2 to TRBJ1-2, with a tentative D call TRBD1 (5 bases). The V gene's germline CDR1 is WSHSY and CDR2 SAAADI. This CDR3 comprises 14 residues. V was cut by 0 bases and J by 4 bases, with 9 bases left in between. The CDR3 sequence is CASSESQGLYGYTF. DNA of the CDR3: TGCGCCAGCAGTGAGTCTCAGGGACTCTATGGCTACACCTTC.

CDR3 sequence (DNA): TGCGCCAGCACTGTGGGAGCTGGGGCCAACGTCCTGACTTTC. Amino acid sequence: CASTVGAGANVLTF. The rearrangement joins TRBV10-2 to TRBJ2-6; a weak D match, TRBD2 (5 bases). Germline V lookup: CDR1 WSHSY, CDR2 SAAADI. CDR3 length equals 14 residues. Trimming pared 7 bases from V and 2 bases from J, leaving 9 bases between.

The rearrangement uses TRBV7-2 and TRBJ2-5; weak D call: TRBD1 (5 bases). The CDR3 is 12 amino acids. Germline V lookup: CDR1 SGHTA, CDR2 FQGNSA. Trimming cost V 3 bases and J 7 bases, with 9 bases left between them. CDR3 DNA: TGTGCCAGCAGCTTTTGGGGCGGGACCCAGTACTTC. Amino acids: CASSFWGGTQYF. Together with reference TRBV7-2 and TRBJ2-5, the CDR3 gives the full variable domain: GAGVSQSPSNKVTEKGKDVELRCDPISGHTALYWYRQSLGQGLEFLIYFQGNSAPDKSGLPSDRFSAERTGGSVSTLTIQRTQQEDSAVYLCASSFWGGTQYFGPGTRLLVL.

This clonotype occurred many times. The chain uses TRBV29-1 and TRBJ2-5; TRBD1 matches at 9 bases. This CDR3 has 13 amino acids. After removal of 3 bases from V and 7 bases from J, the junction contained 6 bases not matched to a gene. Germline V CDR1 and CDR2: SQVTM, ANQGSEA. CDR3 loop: CSVEGQGQGTQYF. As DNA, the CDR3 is TGCAGCGTTGAGGGACAGGGCCAGGGGACCCAGTACTTC.

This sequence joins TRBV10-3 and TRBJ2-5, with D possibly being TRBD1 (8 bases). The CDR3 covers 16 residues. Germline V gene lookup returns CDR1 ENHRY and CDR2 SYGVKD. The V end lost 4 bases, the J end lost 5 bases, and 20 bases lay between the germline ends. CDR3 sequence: CAISAQGQGGWETQYF. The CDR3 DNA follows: TGTGCCATCAGTGCCCAAGGACAGGGAGGGTGGGAGACCCAGTACTTC.

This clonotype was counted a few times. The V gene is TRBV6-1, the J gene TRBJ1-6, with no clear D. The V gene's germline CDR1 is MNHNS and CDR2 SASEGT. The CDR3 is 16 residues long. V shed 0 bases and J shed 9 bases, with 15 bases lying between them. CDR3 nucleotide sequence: TGTGCCAGCAGTGAAGCACACCCTCAAACGGCTTCACCCCTCCACTTT. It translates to CASSEAHPQTASPLHF.

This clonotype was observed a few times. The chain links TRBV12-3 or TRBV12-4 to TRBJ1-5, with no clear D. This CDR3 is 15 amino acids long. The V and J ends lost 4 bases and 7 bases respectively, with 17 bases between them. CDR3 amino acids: CASSSVSLGPQPQHF. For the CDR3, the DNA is TGTGCCAGCAGTTCTGTCTCGCTAGGTCCCCAGCCCCAGCATTTT.

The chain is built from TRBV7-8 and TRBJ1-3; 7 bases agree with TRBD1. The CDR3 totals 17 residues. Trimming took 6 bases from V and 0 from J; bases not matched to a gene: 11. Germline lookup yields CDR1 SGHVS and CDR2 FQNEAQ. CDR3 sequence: CASRSHRGKFSGNTIYF. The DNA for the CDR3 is TGTGCCAGCAGGAGCCACAGGGGTAAATTCTCTGGAAACACCATATATTTT.

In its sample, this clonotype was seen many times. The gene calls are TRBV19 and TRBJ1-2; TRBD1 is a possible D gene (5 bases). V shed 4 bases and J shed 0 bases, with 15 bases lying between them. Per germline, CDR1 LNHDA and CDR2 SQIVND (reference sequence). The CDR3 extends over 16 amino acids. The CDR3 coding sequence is TGTGCCAGTAGTACCTCGACAGCGAGGGCTAACTATGGCTACACCTTC. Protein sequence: CASSTSTARANYGYTF.

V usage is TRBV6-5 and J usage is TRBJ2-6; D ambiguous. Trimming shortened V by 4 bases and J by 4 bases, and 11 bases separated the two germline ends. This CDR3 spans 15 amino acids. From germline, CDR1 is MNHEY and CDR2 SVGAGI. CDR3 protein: CASSSRSRGANVLTF. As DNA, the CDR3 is TGTGCCAGCAGTTCCCGGAGTAGAGGGGCCAACGTCCTGACTTTC.

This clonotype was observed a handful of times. The CDR3 bases are TGTGCCGTCAGTAGCTTCCCAACTAATGAAAAACTGTTTTTT. Translated: CAVSSFPTNEKLFF. The rearrangement joins TRBV6-5 to TRBJ1-4, with no clear D. CDR1 MNHEY and CDR2 SVGAGI come from the germline V gene. The CDR3 has 14 residues. Trimming stripped 11 bases from V and 0 bases from J, with 13 bases between.

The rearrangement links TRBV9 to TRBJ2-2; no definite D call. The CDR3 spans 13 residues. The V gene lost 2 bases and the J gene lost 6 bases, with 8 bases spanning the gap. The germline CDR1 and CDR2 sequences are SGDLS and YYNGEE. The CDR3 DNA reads TGTGCCAGCAGCGTTAGTTTGGCCGGGGAGCTGTTTTTT. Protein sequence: CASSVSLAGELFF.

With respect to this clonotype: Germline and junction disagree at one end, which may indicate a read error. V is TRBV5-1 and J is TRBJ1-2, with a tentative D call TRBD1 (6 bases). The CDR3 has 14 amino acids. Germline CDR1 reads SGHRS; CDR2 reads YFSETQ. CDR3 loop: CASSLLEGGYGYAF. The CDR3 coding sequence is TGCGCCAGCAGCTTGCTCGAGGGGGGCTATGGCTACGCCTTC.

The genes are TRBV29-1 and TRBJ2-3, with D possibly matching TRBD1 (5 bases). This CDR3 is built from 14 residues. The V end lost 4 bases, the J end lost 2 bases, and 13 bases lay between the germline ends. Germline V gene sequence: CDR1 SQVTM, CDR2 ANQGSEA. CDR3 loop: CSVGQQISTDTQYF. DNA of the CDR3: TGCAGCGTTGGACAGCAAATCTCCACAGATACGCAGTATTTT.

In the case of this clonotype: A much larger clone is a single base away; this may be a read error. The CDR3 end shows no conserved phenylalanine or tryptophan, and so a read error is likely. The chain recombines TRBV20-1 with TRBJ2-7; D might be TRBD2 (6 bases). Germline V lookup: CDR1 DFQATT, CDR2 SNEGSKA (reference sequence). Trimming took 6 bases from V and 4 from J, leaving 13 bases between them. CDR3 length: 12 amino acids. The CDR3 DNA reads TGCAGTGCCAGGGACTTGAGGTACGAGCAGTACCTC. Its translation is CSARDLRYEQYL.

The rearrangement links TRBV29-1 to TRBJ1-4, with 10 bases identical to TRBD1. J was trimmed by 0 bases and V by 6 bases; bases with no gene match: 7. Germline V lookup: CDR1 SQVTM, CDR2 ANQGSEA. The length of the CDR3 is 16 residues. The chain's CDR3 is CSVGTGESATNEKLFF. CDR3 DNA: TGCAGCGTGGGGACAGGGGAATCCGCAACTAATGAAAAACTGTTTTTT.

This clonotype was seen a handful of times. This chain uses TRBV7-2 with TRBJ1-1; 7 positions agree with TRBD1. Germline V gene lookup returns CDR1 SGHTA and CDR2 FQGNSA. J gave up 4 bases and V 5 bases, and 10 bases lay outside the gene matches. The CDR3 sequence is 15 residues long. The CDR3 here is CASSTPQGGATEAFF. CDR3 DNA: TGTGCCAGCAGCACCCCCCAGGGGGGGGCCACTGAAGCTTTCTTT.

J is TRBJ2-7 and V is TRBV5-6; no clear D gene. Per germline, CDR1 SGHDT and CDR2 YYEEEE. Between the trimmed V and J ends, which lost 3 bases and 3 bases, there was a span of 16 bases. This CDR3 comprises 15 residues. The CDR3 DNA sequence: TGTGCCAGCAGCTCATACCGGGCCGCGATCTACGAGCAGTACTTC. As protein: CASSSYRAAIYEQYF. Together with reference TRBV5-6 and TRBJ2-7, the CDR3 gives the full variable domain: DAGVTQSPTHLIKTRGQQVTLRCSPKSGHDTVSWYQQALGQGPQFIFQYYEEEERQRGNFPDRFSGHQFPNYSSELNVNALLLGDSALYLCASSSYRAAIYEQYFGPGTRLTVT.